Given below is one TCR beta chain in context. Its antigen is as yet unknown. Vbeta (60) and Jbeta (13) primers were used in the PCR. Only in-frame clones appear in the TCRdb table, and some are missing; sequencing was by immunoSEQ multiplex PCR. The table has 25,000 to 35,000 clones, 65% seen once. The CDR3 length is 15 residues. CDR1 is KGHSH and CDR2 is LQKENI in the germline V gene. Trimming stripped 3 bases from V and 0 bases from J, with 11 bases between. This sample stems from a study of cytomegalovirus exposure and HLA in healthy donors. Findings and caveats of the study: Presence/absence analyses rested on an assumption that sequencing depth was roughly uniform across donors. Some TCR beta chains (more than 150 of them) were listed as cytomegalovirus-associated.

Sequenced: PBMCs. The clonotype originates from a man aged 45 to 65 in good health and CMV-seropositive. The V call is TRBV18, the J call TRBJ1-1; tentatively, D is TRBD1 (5 bases). CDR3 residues: CASSPSQAMNTEAFF. The CDR3 DNA reads TGTGCCAGCTCACCGTCACAGGCTATGAACACTGAAGCTTTCTTT.